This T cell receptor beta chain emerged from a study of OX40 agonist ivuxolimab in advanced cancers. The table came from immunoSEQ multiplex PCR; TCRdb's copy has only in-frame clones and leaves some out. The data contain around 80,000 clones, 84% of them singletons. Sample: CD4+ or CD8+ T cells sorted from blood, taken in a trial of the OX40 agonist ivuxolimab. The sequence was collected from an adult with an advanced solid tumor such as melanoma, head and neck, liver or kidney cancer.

In DNA form, the CDR3 reads TGCGCCAGCAGCCCAACCGCTGGCGGGGGGATGACAGATACGCAGTATTTT. This codes for CASSPTAGGGMTDTQYF. The chain employs TRBV4-3 and TRBJ2-3; 8 nucleotides match TRBD2. J gave up 3 bases and V 4 bases, and 12 bases lay outside the gene matches. This CDR3 contains 17 residues. The germline gives CDR1 LGHNA, CDR2 YSLEER.